Presented here are 13 T cell receptor beta chains from one specimen sequenced in a study of CD8+ T cells in alopecia areata. Described treatment: oral pan-JAK inhibitor, 5-10 mg twice daily. cDNA reverse transcribed from extracted RNA served as the sequencing template. Clones were sequenced by immunoSEQ multiplex PCR, and TCRdb holds only the in-frame ones, with some missing. The repertoire holds 95,000 to 100,000 clones, approximately 60% seen once, with 15% to 18% in the top ten. This sample comprised CD8+ T cells sorted from blood, obtained at week 4, from a patient treated with tofacitinib. All receptors come from a human donor with alopecia areata.

The chain is built from TRBV14 and TRBJ2-5; D is perhaps TRBD1 or TRBD2 (6 bases each). There are 16 residues in the CDR3. Trimming left V 2 bases short and J 5 bases short, with 18 bases between. Germline-derived CDR1 and CDR2 are SGHDN and FVKESK. CDR3 coding DNA: TGTGCCAGCAGCCAATGGGGGACACCGGAGGGGGAGACCCAGTACTTC. This encodes CASSQWGTPEGETQYF.

This clone was found a few times. The chain combines TRBV23-1 with TRBJ2-7; possible D gene TRBD2, 6 bases. TRBV23-1 is sorted into the ORF group, with uncertain function. The CDR3 is 15 residues long. V was cut by 0 bases and J by 2 bases, with 11 bases left in between. CDR3 bases: TGCGCCAGCAGTCAATCTTGGGGGGAGACCTACGAGCAGTACTTC. Its protein product is CASSQSWGETYEQYF.

The chain is built from TRBV27 and TRBJ2-1; D ambiguous. The germline V gene has CDR1 MNHEY and CDR2 SMNVEV (reference sequence). The CDR3 totals 13 residues. Trimming took 3 bases from V and 9 from J, leaving 12 bases between them. The CDR3: CASSFGLGSEQFF. CDR3 sequence (DNA): TGTGCCAGCAGTTTCGGCCTCGGTAGTGAGCAGTTCTTC.

The V gene is TRBV29-1, the J gene TRBJ2-7; D ambiguous. The CDR3 contains 12 residues. The V end lost 5 bases, the J end lost 1 base, and 9 bases lay between the germline ends. CDR1 is SQVTM, CDR2 ANQGSEA, per germline. For the CDR3, the DNA is TGCAGCGTTTTTGGCGATTCCTACGAGCAGTACTTC. It specifies CSVFGDSYEQYF.

The table lists this clone with many counts. The genes are TRBV7-3 and TRBJ1-1; D remains unclear. V was pared by 5 bases and J by 1 base, with 8 bases between. Germline values: CDR1 SGHTA, CDR2 FQGTGA. CDR3 length: 13 residues. The CDR3 spells CASSLWKNTEAFF. The CDR3 DNA sequence: TGTGCCAGCAGCCTATGGAAGAACACTGAAGCTTTCTTT. Together with reference TRBV7-3 and TRBJ1-1, the CDR3 gives the full variable domain: GAGVSQTPSNKVTEKGKYVELRCDPISGHTALYWYRQSLGQGPEFLIYFQGTGAADDSGLPNDRFFAVRPEGSVSTLKIQRTERGDSAVYLCASSLWKNTEAFFGQGTRLTVV.

The chain employs TRBV6-5 and TRBJ2-5; maybe TRBD1 (5 bases). The V gene lost 1 base and the J gene lost 2 bases, with 11 bases spanning the gap. The length of the CDR3 is 15 residues. Germline lookup yields CDR1 MNHEY and CDR2 SVGAGI. The CDR3 is CASSYLGQTQETQYF. CDR3 in DNA: TGTGCCAGCAGTTACTTGGGGCAAACACAAGAGACCCAGTACTTC.

V usage is TRBV4-3 and J usage is TRBJ2-4; TRBD2 matches 10 bases. The germline CDR1 and CDR2 sequences are LGHNA and YSLEER. The CDR3 consists of 15 residues. V gave up 4 bases and J gave up 2 bases; unmatched junction bases: 2. This CDR3 reads CASSRGLASKNIQYF. CDR3 nucleotides: TGCGCCAGCAGCCGGGGACTAGCGTCCAAAAACATTCAGTACTTC.

There are a few counts of this clone. The chain couples TRBV2 to TRBJ2-3; TRBD1 is a possible D gene (6 bases). V shed 8 bases and J shed 0 bases, with 9 bases lying between them. Germline V gene data show CDR1 as SNHLY and CDR2 as FYNNEI. The length of the CDR3 is 13 residues. Here the CDR3 DNA reads TGTGCCAGCTATCAGGGGAGCACAGATACGCAGTATTTT. Its translation: CASYQGSTDTQYF.

The CDR3 coding sequence is TGCAGCGTTTGGGACAGGGCTGATTACAATGAGCAGTTCTTC. Its translation is CSVWDRADYNEQFF. This chain links TRBV29-1 with TRBJ2-1; 9 bases are shared with TRBD1. There are 14 residues in the CDR3. Trimming at V came to 5 bases and at J to 4 bases, leaving 6 bases not matched to a gene. The germline gives CDR1 SQVTM, CDR2 ANQGSEA.

The chain carries TRBV27 and TRBJ1-5; possibly TRBD1 for D (5 bases). Germline V lookup: CDR1 MNHEY, CDR2 SMNVEV (reference sequence). The CDR3 totals 15 residues. Deletions cut 3 bases from V and 4 bases from J, with 13 bases between. The CDR3 sequence is CASSLLSGANQPQHF. The DNA for the CDR3 is TGTGCCAGCAGTTTGTTATCTGGGGCTAATCAGCCCCAGCATTTT.

J is TRBJ2-7 and V is TRBV30, with D perhaps matching TRBD2 (6 bases). This CDR3 is built from 14 residues. Trimming took 0 bases from V and 2 from J, leaving 11 bases between them. Germline CDR1 is GTSNPN and CDR2 is SVGIG (reference sequence). CDR3 amino acids: CAWSVASVTYEQYF. CDR3 DNA: TGTGCCTGGAGTGTAGCTAGCGTGACCTACGAGCAGTACTTC.

The chain employs TRBV6-5 and TRBJ2-7; a weak D match, TRBD1 (6 bases). The CDR3 extends over 15 amino acids. The V end was cut by 2 bases, the J end by 7 bases, with 18 bases between. The germline CDR1 and CDR2 sequences are MNHEY and SVGAGI. The CDR3 DNA reads as TGTGCCAGCAGTTACACGGCAGGGGCAACGGGGGAGCAGTACTTC. It codes for CASSYTAGATGEQYF.

This clone is a singleton in its sample. J is TRBJ2-1 and V is TRBV13; TRBD2 matches at 16 bases. Germline assignment: CDR1 PRHDT and CDR2 FYEKMQ (reference sequence). The CDR3 runs to 13 residues. Trimming at V came to 8 bases and at J to 8 bases, leaving 0 bases not matched to a gene. The CDR3 loop is CASGTSGRDEQFF. DNA of the CDR3: TGTGCCAGCGGGACTAGCGGGAGGGATGAGCAGTTCTTC.